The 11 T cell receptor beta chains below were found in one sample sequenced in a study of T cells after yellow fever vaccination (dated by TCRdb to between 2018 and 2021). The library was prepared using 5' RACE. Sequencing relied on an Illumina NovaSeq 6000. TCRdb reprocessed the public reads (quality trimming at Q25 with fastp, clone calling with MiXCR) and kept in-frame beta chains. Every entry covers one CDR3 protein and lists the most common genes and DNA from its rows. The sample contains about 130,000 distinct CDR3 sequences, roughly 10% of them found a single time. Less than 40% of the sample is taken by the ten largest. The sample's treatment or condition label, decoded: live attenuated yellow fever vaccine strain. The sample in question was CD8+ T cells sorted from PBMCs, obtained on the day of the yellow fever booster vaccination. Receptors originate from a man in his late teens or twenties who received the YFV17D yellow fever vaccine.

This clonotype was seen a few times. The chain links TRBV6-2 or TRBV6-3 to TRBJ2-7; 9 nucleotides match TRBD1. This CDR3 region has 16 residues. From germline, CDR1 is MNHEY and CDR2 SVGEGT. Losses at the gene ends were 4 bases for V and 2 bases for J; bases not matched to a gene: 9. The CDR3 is CASSSEGTGLTYEQYV. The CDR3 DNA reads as TGTGCCAGCAGTTCGGAGGGGACAGGGTTAACCTACGAGCAGTACGTC.

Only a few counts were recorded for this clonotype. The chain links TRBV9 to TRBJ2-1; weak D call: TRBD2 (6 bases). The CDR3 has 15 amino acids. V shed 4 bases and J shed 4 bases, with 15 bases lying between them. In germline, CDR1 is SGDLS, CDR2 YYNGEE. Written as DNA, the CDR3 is TGTGCCAGCAGCTCTTACGCGGGATATTACAATGAGCAGTTCTTC. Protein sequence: CASSSYAGYYNEQFF.

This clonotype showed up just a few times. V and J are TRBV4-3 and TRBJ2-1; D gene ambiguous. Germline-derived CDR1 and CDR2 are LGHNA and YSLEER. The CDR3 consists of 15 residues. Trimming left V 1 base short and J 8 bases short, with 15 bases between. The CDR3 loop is CASSQVALGLDEQFF. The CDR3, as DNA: TGCGCCAGCAGCCAAGTTGCTCTAGGCTTGGATGAGCAGTTCTTC.

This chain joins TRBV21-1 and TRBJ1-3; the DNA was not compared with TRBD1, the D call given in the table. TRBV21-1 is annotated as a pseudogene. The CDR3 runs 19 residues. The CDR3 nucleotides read TGTGCCAGCAGTTTCGACCTTTTTCCAGGGCAGGCGTTTGGAAACACCATATATTTT. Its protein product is CASSFDLFPGQAFGNTIYF.

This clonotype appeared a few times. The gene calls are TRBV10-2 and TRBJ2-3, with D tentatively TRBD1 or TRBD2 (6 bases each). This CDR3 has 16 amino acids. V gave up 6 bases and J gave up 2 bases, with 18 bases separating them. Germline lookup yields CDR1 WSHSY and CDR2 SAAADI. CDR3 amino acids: CASRGRGWGDTDTQYF. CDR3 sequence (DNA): TGCGCCAGCAGGGGAAGGGGGTGGGGGGACACAGATACGCAGTATTTT.

CDR3 loop: CASSYGPSYEQYF. The CDR3 bases are TGTGCCAGCAGTTACGGGCCCTCCTACGAGCAGTACTTC. The chain couples TRBV6-5 to TRBJ2-7; no clear D. Germline loops: CDR1 MNHEY, CDR2 SVGAGI. V lost 2 bases to trimming and J lost 0 bases, with 5 bases between them. The CDR3 sequence is 13 residues long.

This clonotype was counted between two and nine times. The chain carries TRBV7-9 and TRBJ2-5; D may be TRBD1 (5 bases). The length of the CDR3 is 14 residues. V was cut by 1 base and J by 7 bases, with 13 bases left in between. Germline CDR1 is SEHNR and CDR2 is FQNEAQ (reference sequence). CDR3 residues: CASSLGSTTGTQYF. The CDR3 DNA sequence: TGTGCCAGCAGCTTAGGTTCCACCACAGGGACCCAGTACTTC.

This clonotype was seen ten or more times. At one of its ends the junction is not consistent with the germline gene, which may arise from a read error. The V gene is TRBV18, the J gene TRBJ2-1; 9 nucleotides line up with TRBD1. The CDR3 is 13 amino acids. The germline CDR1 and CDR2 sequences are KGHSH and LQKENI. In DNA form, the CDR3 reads TGCGCCAGCAGTCCGGACAGGGGCAATGAGCAGTTCTTC. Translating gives CASSPDRGNEQFF.

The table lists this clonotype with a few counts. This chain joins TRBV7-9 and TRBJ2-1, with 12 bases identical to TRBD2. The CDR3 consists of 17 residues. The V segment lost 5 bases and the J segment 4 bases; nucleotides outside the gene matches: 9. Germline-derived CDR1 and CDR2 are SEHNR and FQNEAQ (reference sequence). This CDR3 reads CASSPRTSGAQYNEQFF. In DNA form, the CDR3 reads TGTGCCAGCAGCCCCCGGACTAGCGGGGCACAATACAATGAGCAGTTCTTC.

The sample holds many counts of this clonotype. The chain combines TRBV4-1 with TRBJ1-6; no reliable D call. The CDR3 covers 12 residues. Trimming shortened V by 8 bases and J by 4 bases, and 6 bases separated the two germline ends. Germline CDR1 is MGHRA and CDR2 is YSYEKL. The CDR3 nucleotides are TGCGCCAGCGGAAGTTATAATTCACCCCTCCACTTT. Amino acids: CASGSYNSPLHF.

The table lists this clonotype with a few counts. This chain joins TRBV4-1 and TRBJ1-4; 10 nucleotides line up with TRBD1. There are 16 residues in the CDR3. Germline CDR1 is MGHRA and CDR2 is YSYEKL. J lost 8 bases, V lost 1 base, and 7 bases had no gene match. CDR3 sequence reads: CASSQGLTGGVEKLFF. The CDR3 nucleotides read TGCGCCAGCAGCCAAGGCTTGACAGGGGGCGTCGAAAAACTGTTTTTT.